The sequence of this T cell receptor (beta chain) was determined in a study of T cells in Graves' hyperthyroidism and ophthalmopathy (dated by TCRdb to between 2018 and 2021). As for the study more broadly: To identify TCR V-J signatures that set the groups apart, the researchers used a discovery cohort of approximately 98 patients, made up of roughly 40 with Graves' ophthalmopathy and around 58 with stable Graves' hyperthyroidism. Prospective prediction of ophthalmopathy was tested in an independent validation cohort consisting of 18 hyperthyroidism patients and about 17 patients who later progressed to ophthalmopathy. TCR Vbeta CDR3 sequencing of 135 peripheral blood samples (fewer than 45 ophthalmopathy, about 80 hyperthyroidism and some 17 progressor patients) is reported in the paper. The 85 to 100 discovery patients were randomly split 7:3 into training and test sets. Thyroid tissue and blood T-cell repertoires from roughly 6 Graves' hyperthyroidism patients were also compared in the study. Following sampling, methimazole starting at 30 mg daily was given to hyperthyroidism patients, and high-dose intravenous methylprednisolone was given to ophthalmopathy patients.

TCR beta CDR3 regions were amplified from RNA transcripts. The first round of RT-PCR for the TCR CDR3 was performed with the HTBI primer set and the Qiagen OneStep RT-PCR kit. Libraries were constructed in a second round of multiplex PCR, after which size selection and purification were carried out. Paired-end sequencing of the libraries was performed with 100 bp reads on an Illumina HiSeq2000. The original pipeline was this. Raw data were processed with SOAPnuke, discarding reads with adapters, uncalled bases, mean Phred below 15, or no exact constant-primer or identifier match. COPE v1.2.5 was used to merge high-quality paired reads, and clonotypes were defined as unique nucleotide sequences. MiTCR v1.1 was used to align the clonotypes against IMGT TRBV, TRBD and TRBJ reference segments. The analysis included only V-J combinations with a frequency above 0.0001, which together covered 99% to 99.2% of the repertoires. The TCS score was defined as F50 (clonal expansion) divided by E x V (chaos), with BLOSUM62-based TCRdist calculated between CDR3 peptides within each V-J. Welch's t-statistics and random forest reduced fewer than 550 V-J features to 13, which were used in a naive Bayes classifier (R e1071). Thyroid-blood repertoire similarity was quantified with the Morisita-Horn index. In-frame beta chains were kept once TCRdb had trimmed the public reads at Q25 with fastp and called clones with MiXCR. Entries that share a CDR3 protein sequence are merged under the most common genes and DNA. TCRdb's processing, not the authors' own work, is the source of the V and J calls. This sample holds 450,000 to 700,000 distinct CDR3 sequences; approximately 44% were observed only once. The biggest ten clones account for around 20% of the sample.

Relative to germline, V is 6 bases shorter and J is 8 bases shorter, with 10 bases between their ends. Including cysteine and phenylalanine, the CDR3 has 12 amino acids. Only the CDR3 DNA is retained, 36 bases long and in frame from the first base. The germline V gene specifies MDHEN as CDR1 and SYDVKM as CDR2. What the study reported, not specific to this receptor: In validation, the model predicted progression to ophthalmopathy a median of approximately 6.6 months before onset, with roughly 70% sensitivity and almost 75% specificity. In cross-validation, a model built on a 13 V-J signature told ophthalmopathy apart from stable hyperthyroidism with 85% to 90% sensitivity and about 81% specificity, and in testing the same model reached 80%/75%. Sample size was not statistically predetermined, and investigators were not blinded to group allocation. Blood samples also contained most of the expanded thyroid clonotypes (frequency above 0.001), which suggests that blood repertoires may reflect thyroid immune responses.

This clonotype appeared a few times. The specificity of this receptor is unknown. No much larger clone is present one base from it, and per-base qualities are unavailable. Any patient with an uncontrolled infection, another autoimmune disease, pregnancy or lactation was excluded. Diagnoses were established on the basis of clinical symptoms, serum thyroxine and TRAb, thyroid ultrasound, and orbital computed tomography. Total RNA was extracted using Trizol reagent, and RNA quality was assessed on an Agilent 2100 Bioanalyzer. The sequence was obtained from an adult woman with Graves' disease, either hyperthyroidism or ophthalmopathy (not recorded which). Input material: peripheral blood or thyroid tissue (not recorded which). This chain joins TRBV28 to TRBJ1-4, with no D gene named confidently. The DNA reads TGTGCCAGCAGCATAGTGGGCGAAAAACTGTTTTTT. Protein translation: CASSIVGEKLFF.